The 10 T cell receptor beta chains presented below share a single source sample, sequenced in a study of blood T cell repertoires in COVID-19. Some clones are missing from TCRdb's copy, which holds only in-frame ones; the method was immunoSEQ multiplex PCR. The sample lists roughly 48,000 clones, 82% occurring once. Sequencing used peripheral blood. These receptors were collected from a man aged 35 to 55 with acute or convalescent COVID-19.

The genes are TRBV6-5 and TRBJ1-5, with a tentative D call TRBD1 (5 bases). Germline V gene data show CDR1 as MNHEY and CDR2 as SVGAGI. The germline V and J ends were trimmed by 2 bases and 3 bases, with 11 bases remaining between them. The CDR3 covers 15 residues. The CDR3 DNA follows: TGTGCCAGCAGTTACGACAGCGCTGACAATCAGCCCCAGCATTTT. Protein product: CASSYDSADNQPQHF.

J is TRBJ1-5 and V is TRBV19, with TRBD1 matching 8 bases. V shed 3 bases, J shed 0 bases, and the junction held 7 bases outside the gene matches. The CDR3 totals 17 residues. CDR1 and CDR2 from the germline V gene are LNHDA and SQIVND (reference sequence). The CDR3 coding sequence is TGTGCCAGTAGTATTTTGGGACAGGTTTATAGCAATCAGCCCCAGCATTTT. Translating gives CASSILGQVYSNQPQHF.

The chain joins TRBV7-3 to TRBJ2-2; 11 bases are a match to TRBD1. The CDR3 covers 16 residues. J lost 6 bases, V lost 2 bases, and 5 bases had no gene match. The V gene's germline CDR1 is SGHTA and CDR2 FQGTGA. CDR3 coding DNA: TGTGCCAGCAGCTTACTTGGACAGGGGGCTCCCGGGGAGCTGTTTTTT. Protein product: CASSLLGQGAPGELFF.

This chain links TRBV24-1 with TRBJ2-2; the match to TRBD1 covers 9 bases. This CDR3 has 15 amino acids. V was pared by 4 bases and J by 11 bases, with 10 bases of the junction left unmatched. CDR1 is KGHDR, CDR2 SFDVKD, per germline. The CDR3 DNA reads TGTGCCACCAGTGAACCCACAGGGGGCTTGTCCGAGCTGTTTTTT. Its protein product is CATSEPTGGLSELFF.

The gene calls are TRBV4-1 and TRBJ1-5, with 7 bases matching TRBD1. V lost 1 base to trimming and J lost 0 bases; unmatched junction nucleotides: 6. CDR3 length: 17 residues. Germline CDR1 is MGHRA and CDR2 is YSYEKL. The DNA for the CDR3 is TGCGCCAGCAGCCAAGTTGCAGGGGGTATTAGCAATCAGCCCCAGCATTTT. Protein: CASSQVAGGISNQPQHF.

V usage is TRBV28 and J usage is TRBJ2-5; 11 nucleotides align to TRBD1. Germline CDR1 is MDHEN and CDR2 is SYDVKM. The junction had 3 bases not matched to a gene; V was cut back by 5 bases and J by 4 bases. The CDR3 runs to 14 residues. CDR3 bases: TGTGCCAGCAGTCCGGACAGGGGGCTAGAGACCCAGTACTTC. It is translated as CASSPDRGLETQYF.

V is TRBV9 and J is TRBJ1-1; D gene unclear. From germline, CDR1 is SGDLS and CDR2 YYNGEE. The CDR3 totals 15 residues. V shed 0 bases and J shed 0 bases, with 9 bases lying between them. DNA of the CDR3: TGTGCCAGCAGCGTAGAGTCGGGGATGAACACTGAAGCTTTCTTT. It yields the protein CASSVESGMNTEAFF.

This chain connects TRBV5-1 to TRBJ1-5, with 7 bases that match TRBD1. The length of the CDR3 is 15 residues. With V trimmed by 0 bases and J by 2 bases, 2 bases remained unmatched. Looked up from germline, CDR1 is SGHRS and CDR2 is YFSETQ. The DNA of the CDR3 is TGCGCCAGCAGCTTGGCAGGGGGAGGCAATCAGCCCCAGCATTTT. Encoded protein: CASSLAGGGNQPQHF.

With regard to this clone: Additional DNA sequences in this sample encode the identical CDR3. The chain couples TRBV5-1 to TRBJ2-2; tentatively, D is TRBD1 (6 bases). Germline CDR1 reads SGHRS; CDR2 reads YFSETQ. With 5 bases removed from V and 4 bases from J, the gap between germline ends came to 12 bases. The CDR3 is 14 residues long. The CDR3 region has the DNA TGCGCCAGCAGTCCTGGACAGATCACCGGGGAGCTGTTTTTT. The encoded protein is CASSPGQITGELFF.

This sequence joins TRBV18 and TRBJ2-7; D is undetermined. Germline CDR1 reads KGHSH; CDR2 reads LQKENI. The V and J ends lost 2 bases and 5 bases respectively, with 7 bases between them. The length of the CDR3 is 12 residues. CDR3 region: CASSPLGHEQYF. In nucleotides, the CDR3 is TGTGCCAGCTCACCATTGGGCCACGAGCAGTACTTC.